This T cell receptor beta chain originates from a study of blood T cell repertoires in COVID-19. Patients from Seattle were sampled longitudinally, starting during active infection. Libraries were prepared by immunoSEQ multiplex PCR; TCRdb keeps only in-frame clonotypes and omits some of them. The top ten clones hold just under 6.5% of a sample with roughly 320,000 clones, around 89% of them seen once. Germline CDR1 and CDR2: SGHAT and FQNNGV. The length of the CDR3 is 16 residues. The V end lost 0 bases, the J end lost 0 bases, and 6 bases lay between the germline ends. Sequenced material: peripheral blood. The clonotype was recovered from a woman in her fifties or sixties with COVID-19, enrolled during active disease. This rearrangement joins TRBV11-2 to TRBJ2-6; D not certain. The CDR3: CASSLDLNSGANVLTF. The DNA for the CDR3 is TGTGCCAGCAGCTTAGATCTAAACTCTGGGGCCAACGTCCTGACTTTC.